Below are 11 T cell receptor beta chains sequenced from a single sample in a study of blood T cells in healthy people across ages. A second PCR, run for roughly 7 to 12 cycles, used a sample-barcoded 5' primer plus a J-beta primer mix. TCRdb re-called the 5' RACE reads through MiXCR, storing one row per CDR3 protein. Here the sample spans some 860,000 distinct CDR3 sequences, around three fifths being singletons. Sequencing input: blood. The receptor set was obtained from a man aged 35 to 55 in good health.

This clonotype occurred a few times. The chain carries TRBV12-3 or TRBV12-4 and TRBJ1-2; no clear D gene. Trimming stripped 0 bases from V and 5 bases from J, with 10 bases between. The CDR3 runs to 14 residues. CDR3: CASSLARTDYGYTF. The DNA of the CDR3 is TGTGCCAGCAGTTTAGCGCGGACTGATTATGGCTACACCTTC.

This clonotype was seen only a few times. The CDR3 spells CASSKDLTPLSGANVLTF. The CDR3 nucleotides read TGTGCCAGCAGCAAAGACCTAACACCTCTCTCTGGGGCCAACGTCCTGACTTTC. V gene TRBV21-1 combines with J gene TRBJ2-6. TRBV21-1 is given as a pseudogene. CDR3 length equals 18 residues.

J is TRBJ2-2 and V is TRBV6-4; D is uncertain. Germline loops: CDR1 MRHNA, CDR2 SNTAGT. V was shortened by 0 bases and J by 4 bases, with 3 bases between the two germline ends. CDR3 length: 13 amino acids. The CDR3 nucleotides read TGTGCCAGCAGTGACTCCTTCACCGGGGAGCTGTTTTTT. Encoded protein: CASSDSFTGELFF.

This CDR3 is CASSAPFRQGRVHEQYF. Here the CDR3 DNA reads TGTGCCAGCAGCGCGCCGTTCCGACAGGGAAGAGTACACGAGCAGTACTTC. The rearrangement links TRBV7-8 to TRBJ2-7; 7 bases align to TRBD1. After removal of 5 bases from V and 5 bases from J, the junction contained 18 bases not matched to a gene. Per the germline V gene, CDR1 is SGHVS and CDR2 is FQNEAQ. The CDR3 totals 17 residues.

The chain combines TRBV28 with TRBJ2-4, with TRBD2 identical over 7 bases. Germline values: CDR1 MDHEN, CDR2 SYDVKM. The CDR3 spans 15 residues. V lost 8 bases, J lost 13 bases, and 20 bases stayed unmatched. CDR3 residues: CASGLEEAYTYKQYF. The CDR3 region has the DNA TGTGCCAGCGGACTAGAGGAGGCTTATACCTACAAGCAGTACTTC.

Only a few counts were recorded for this clonotype. The V call is TRBV6-5, the J call TRBJ2-5; D remains unclear. Trimming left V 2 bases short and J 2 bases short, with 9 bases between. CDR3 length: 14 residues. Per germline, CDR1 MNHEY and CDR2 SVGAGI. The chain's CDR3 is CASSYRGVQETQYF. The CDR3 coding sequence is TGTGCCAGCAGTTACAGAGGTGTACAAGAGACCCAGTACTTC.

This clonotype came up a few times. The chain combines TRBV29-1 with TRBJ1-5; D remains ambiguous. The CDR3 sequence is 12 residues long. The V end was cut by 4 bases, the J end by 4 bases, with 8 bases between. CDR1 is SQVTM and CDR2 is ANQGSEA in the germline V gene. The CDR3: CSVVDGNQPQHF. As DNA, the CDR3 is TGCAGCGTTGTCGACGGGAATCAGCCCCAGCATTTT.

The rearrangement uses TRBV7-2 and TRBJ2-5; TRBD1 is a possible D gene (5 bases). From germline, CDR1 is SGHTA and CDR2 FQGNSA. The CDR3 is made up of 15 amino acids. V was pared by 1 base and J by 4 bases, with 13 bases between. CDR3 amino acids: CASSLEGRVSETQYF. The CDR3, as DNA: TGTGCCAGCAGCTTAGAGGGCAGGGTGTCAGAGACCCAGTACTTC.

V and J are TRBV4-2 and TRBJ2-2; a possible D gene is TRBD1 (6 bases). The V end lost 2 bases, the J end lost 5 bases, and 12 bases lay between the germline ends. CDR1 and CDR2 (germline): LGHNA, YNFKEQ. This CDR3 comprises 15 residues. CDR3 residues: CASSQPGVETGELFF. CDR3 DNA: TGTGCCAGCAGCCAACCAGGGGTGGAGACCGGGGAGCTGTTTTTT.

CDR3 protein: CASSLRAGEQETQYF. The CDR3 DNA sequence: TGTGCCAGCAGCTTACGGGCAGGGGAACAAGAGACCCAGTACTTC. The chain carries TRBV7-2 and TRBJ2-5; weak D call: TRBD1 (6 bases). Germline loops: CDR1 SGHTA, CDR2 FQGNSA. The CDR3 spans 15 residues. The germline V and J ends were trimmed by 2 bases and 2 bases, with 12 bases remaining between them.

As for this clonotype: Sequence at one end of the junction differs from germline and may be a read error. The rearrangement links TRBV7-7 to TRBJ2-2; D call uncertain. The CDR3 is 14 amino acids. Germline V CDR1 and CDR2: SSHAT, FNYEAQ (reference sequence). This CDR3 is CASSLDVHTGELFF. CDR3 DNA: TGTGCTAGCAGCTTAGATGTACACACCGGGGAGCTGTTTTTT.